Below, 10 T cell receptor beta chains from the same sample are listed, as sequenced in a study of cytomegalovirus exposure and HLA in healthy donors. Profiling relied on immunoSEQ multiplex PCR, and the TCRdb table lists in-frame clones only, not all of them. The table has 150,000 to 200,000 clones, 85% to 90% seen once. Sequenced material: PBMCs. These receptors were obtained from a woman under 40 in good health and CMV-seronegative.

This clone was counted only a few times. The J gene is TRBJ1-5, the V gene TRBV7-9, with 7 bases fitting TRBD1. Losses at the gene ends were 1 base for V and 3 bases for J; bases not matched to a gene: 6. Germline V lookup: CDR1 SEHNR, CDR2 FQNEAQ (reference sequence). The CDR3 consists of 16 residues. CDR3 loop: CASSLGGRGDNQPQHF. The CDR3 DNA sequence: TGTGCCAGCAGCTTAGGCGGCAGGGGGGACAATCAGCCCCAGCATTTT.

V usage is TRBV4-3 and J usage is TRBJ2-3; possible D gene TRBD2, 5 bases. Germline assignment: CDR1 LGHNA and CDR2 YSLEER. The germline V and J ends were trimmed by 2 bases and 4 bases, with 16 bases remaining between them. The CDR3 spans 16 residues. The CDR3 nucleotides are TGCGCCAGCAGCCAACAAACCTGGAGGTTTGCAGATACGCAGTATTTT. Amino acids: CASSQQTWRFADTQYF.

V usage is TRBV2 and J usage is TRBJ2-1; 7 bases line up with TRBD2. Germline values: CDR1 SNHLY, CDR2 FYNNEI. This CDR3 is 14 amino acids long. Trimming cost V 6 bases and J 4 bases; bases outside gene matches: 6. The CDR3 region is CASSFGTTYNEQFF. CDR3 sequence (DNA): TGTGCCAGCAGCTTCGGGACTACGTACAATGAGCAGTTCTTC.

This clone was counted once. One end of the junction varies from germline; a read error may be responsible. The chain employs TRBV11-3 and TRBJ2-3; 7 positions agree with TRBD2. In germline, CDR1 is SGHNT, CDR2 YENEEA. The CDR3 runs 14 residues. CDR3 loop: CAGSLGRGGFTQYF. CDR3 sequence (DNA): TGTGCCGGCAGCTTGGGGAGGGGTGGATTTACGCAGTATTTT.

J is TRBJ2-7 and V is TRBV7-2, with 9 nucleotides matching TRBD2. Trimming cost V 3 bases and J 2 bases; bases outside gene matches: 5. The germline V gene has CDR1 SGHTA and CDR2 FQGNSA. The CDR3 covers 15 residues. The CDR3 sequence: CASSFPIAGAYEQYF. The CDR3 DNA sequence: TGTGCCAGCAGCTTTCCCATAGCGGGAGCCTACGAGCAGTACTTC.

The chain's CDR3 is CASISQGLGGYTF. CDR3 bases: TGTGCCAGCATTAGCCAGGGTCTGGGTGGCTACACCTTC. The chain combines TRBV2 with TRBJ1-2; D is possibly TRBD1 (5 bases). The V gene's germline CDR1 is SNHLY and CDR2 FYNNEI. The germline V and J ends were trimmed by 7 bases and 7 bases, with 16 bases remaining between them. The CDR3 consists of 13 residues.

In regard to this clone: The junction shows a germline mismatch at one end, possibly a read error. V gene TRBV7-7 combines with J gene TRBJ2-1; D unclear. The CDR3 consists of 15 residues. Germline loops: CDR1 SSHAT, CDR2 FNYEAQ (reference sequence). The CDR3 DNA is TGTGCTAGCAGCTCGACACCAAACTCCTACAATGAGCAGTTCTTC. This sequence encodes CASSSTPNSYNEQFF.

The sample holds one count of this clone. The chain employs TRBV29-1 and TRBJ2-7; 7 bases match TRBD1. The CDR3 has 13 amino acids. V was pared by 7 bases and J by 2 bases, with 8 bases of the junction left unmatched. Germline lookup yields CDR1 SQVTM and CDR2 ANQGSEA. CDR3 protein: CSAIGTDTYEQYF. The CDR3 DNA sequence: TGCAGCGCCATTGGGACAGACACCTACGAGCAGTACTTC.

The gene calls are TRBV4-3 and TRBJ2-7; possibly TRBD1 for D (6 bases). CDR1 is LGHNA, CDR2 YSLEER, per germline. Trimming cost V 4 bases and J 3 bases, with 13 bases left between them. This CDR3 has 14 residues. For the CDR3, the DNA is TGCGCCAGCAGCCCCGGCACAGGGCTCTACGAGCAGTACTTC. This translates into CASSPGTGLYEQYF.

Concerning this clone itself: Likely a read error: the CDR3 ends without its conserved phenylalanine or tryptophan. It is unclear where the CDR3 begins or ends on the DNA, so no DNA is shown, and the CDR3 is as TCRdb lists it. The chain employs TRBV4-1 and TRBJ1-4; the table calls TRBD1, which could not be checked here. The CDR3 contains 14 residues when both ends are counted. The germline gives CDR1 MGHRA, CDR2 YSYEKL. CDR3 sequence: CASSQDSWAGTTKY.